This TCR beta chain was captured in a study of cytomegalovirus exposure and HLA in healthy donors. Whole-study context: An earlier analysis found 117 million unique TCR beta sequences from roughly 170 million T cells.

About this clone itself: Other DNA sequences within the sample encode an identical CDR3.

Amplification used 60 Vbeta primers and 13 Jbeta primers. TCRdb's copy holds only in-frame clones and misses some; the assay was immunoSEQ multiplex PCR. The table shows about 140,000 clones, with 80% to 90% occurring only once. Germline CDR1 is SSHAT and CDR2 is FNYEAQ (reference sequence). The V gene end was trimmed by 5 bases and the J gene end by 7 bases; junction bases not matched to a gene: 4. This CDR3 contains 13 residues. J is TRBJ2-1 and V is TRBV7-7; TRBD1 matches at 8 bases. The specimen sequenced was PBMCs. The source of this sequence is a woman between 40 and 50 years old in good health and CMV-seropositive. The CDR3 sequence: CASSKDRVNEQFF. The CDR3 DNA follows: TGTGCCAGCAGCAAGGACAGGGTTAATGAGCAGTTCTTC. Based on the CDR3 plus reference TRBV7-7 and TRBJ2-1, the full variable domain is GAGVSQSPRYKVTKRGQDVTLRCDPISSHATLYWYQQALGQGPEFLTYFNYEAQPDKSGLPSDRFSAERPEGSISTLTIQRTEQRDSAMYRCASSKDRVNEQFFGPGTRLTVL.